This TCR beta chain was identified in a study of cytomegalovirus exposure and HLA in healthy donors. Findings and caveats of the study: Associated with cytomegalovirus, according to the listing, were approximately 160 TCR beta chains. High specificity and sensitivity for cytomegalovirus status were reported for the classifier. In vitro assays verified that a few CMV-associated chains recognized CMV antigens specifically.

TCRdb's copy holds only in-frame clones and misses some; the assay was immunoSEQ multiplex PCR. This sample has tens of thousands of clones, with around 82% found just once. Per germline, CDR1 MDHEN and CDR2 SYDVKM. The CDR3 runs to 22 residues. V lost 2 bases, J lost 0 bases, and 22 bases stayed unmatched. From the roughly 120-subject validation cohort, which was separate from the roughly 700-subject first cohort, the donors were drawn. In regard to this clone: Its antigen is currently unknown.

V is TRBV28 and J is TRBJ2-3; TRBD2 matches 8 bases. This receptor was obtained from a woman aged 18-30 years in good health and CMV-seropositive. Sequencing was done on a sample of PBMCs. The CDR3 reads CASSLTPRIGGPGGTSTDTQYF. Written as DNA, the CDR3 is TGTGCCAGCAGTTTAACCCCCAGGATCGGGGGGCCGGGGGGGACTAGCACAGATACGCAGTATTTT.